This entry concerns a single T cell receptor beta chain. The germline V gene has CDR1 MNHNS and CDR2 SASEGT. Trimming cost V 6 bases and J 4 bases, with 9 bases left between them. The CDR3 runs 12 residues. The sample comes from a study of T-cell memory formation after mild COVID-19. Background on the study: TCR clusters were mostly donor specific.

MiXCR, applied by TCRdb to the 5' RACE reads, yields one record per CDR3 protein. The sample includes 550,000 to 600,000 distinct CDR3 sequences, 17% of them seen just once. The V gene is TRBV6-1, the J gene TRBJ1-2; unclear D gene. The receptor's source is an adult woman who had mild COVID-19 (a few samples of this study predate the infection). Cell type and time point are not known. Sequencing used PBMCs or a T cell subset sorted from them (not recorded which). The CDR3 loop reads CASSNGLYGYTF. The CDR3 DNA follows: TGTGCCAGCAGCAACGGGCTCTATGGCTACACCTTC.